Included here is one T cell receptor (beta chain) sequence, with context. Using immunoSEQ multiplex PCR, the repertoire was profiled, and TCRdb retains in-frame clones only, with some absent. The sample includes roughly 120,000 clones, more than 75% of them seen just once. V was clipped by 3 bases and J by 2 bases, with 13 bases between them. The CDR3 is 15 amino acids. Germline lookup yields CDR1 LGHDT and CDR2 YNNKEL (reference sequence). This entry is derived from a study of control samples from healthy donors and cancer patients. The TCR originated in a woman aged 55-70 years with lung cancer. This chain connects TRBV3-1 (or the pseudogene TRBV3-2) to TRBJ1-2; perhaps TRBD1 as D (5 bases). The sample comprised PBMCs. The CDR3 DNA is TGTGCCAGCAGCCAGTGGGACTCAACAAACTATGGCTACACCTTC. This sequence encodes CASSQWDSTNYGYTF.